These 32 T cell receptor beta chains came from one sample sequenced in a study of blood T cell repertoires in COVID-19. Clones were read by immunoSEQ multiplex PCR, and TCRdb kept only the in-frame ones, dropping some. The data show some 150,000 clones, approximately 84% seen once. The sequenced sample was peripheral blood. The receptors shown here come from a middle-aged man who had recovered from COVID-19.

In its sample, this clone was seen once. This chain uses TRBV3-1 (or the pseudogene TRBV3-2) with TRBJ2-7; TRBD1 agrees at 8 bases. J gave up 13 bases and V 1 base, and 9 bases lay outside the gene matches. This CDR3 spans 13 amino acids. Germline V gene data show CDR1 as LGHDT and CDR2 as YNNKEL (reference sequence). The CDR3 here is CASSQGSGTGSYF. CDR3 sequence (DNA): TGTGCCAGCAGCCAAGGCTCCGGGACAGGATCTTACTTC.

The CDR3 region is CASSFRVAGELFF. The CDR3 region has the DNA TGTGCCAGCAGCTTCAGGGTCGCCGGGGAGCTGTTTTTT. The chain is built from TRBV11-2 and TRBJ2-2, with a possible D match to TRBD1 (5 bases). The V end was cut by 3 bases, the J end by 6 bases, with 8 bases between. The CDR3 has 13 residues. The germline V gene has CDR1 SGHAT and CDR2 FQNNGV.

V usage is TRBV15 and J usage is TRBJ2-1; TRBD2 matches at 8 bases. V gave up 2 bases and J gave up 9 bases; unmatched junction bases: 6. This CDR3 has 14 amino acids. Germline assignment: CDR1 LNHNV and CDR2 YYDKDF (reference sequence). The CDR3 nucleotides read TGTGCCACCAGCAGAACCGGGGGGGCCTTTGAGCAGTTCTTC. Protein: CATSRTGGAFEQFF.

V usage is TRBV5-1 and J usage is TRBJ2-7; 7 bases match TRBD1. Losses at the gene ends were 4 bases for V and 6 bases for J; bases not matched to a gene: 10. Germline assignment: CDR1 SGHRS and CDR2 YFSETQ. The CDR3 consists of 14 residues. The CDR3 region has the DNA TGCGCCAGCAGCCCGCGTGGCCAGGGGGTCGAGCAGTACTTC. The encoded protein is CASSPRGQGVEQYF. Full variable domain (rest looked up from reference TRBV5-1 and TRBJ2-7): KAGVTQTPRYLIKTRGQQVTLSCSPISGHRSVSWYQQTPGQGLQFLFEYFSETQRNKGNFPGRFSGRQFSNSRSEMNVSTLELGDSALYLCASSPRGQGVEQYFGPGTRLTVT.

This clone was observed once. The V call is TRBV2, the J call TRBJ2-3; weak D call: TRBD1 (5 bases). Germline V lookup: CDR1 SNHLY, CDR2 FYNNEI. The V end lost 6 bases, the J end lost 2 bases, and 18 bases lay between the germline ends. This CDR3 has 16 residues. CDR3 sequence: CASRETALTNTDTQYF. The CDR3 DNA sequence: TGTGCCAGCAGGGAGACAGCCCTAACTAACACAGATACGCAGTATTTT.

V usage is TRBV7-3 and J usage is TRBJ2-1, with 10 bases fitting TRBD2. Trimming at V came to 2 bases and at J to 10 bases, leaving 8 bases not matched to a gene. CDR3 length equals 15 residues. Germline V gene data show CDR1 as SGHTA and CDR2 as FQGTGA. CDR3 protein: CASSLDSGGIWEQFF. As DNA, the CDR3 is TGTGCCAGCAGCTTAGATAGCGGGGGGATATGGGAGCAGTTCTTC.

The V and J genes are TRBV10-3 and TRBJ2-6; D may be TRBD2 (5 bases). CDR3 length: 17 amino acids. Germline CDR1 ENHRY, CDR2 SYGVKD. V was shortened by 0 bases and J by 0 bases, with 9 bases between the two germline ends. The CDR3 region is CAISESFGNSGANVLTF. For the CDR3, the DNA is TGTGCCATCAGTGAGTCGTTCGGGAACTCTGGGGCCAACGTCCTGACTTTC.

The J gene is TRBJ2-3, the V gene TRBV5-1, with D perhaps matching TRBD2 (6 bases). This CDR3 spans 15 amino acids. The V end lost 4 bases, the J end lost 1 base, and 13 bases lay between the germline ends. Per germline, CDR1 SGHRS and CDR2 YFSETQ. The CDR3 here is CASSPTVAGTDTQYF. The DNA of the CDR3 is TGCGCCAGCAGCCCCACCGTAGCGGGCACAGATACGCAGTATTTT. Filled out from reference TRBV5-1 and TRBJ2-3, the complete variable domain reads KAGVTQTPRYLIKTRGQQVTLSCSPISGHRSVSWYQQTPGQGLQFLFEYFSETQRNKGNFPGRFSGRQFSNSRSEMNVSTLELGDSALYLCASSPTVAGTDTQYFGPGTRLTVL.

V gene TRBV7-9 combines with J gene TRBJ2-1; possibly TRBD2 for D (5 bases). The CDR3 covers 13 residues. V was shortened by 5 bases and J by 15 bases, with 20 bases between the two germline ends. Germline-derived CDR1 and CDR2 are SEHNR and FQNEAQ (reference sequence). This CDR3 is CASSPATREDPFF. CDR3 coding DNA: TGTGCCAGCAGCCCGGCCACTAGAGAGGACCCGTTCTTC. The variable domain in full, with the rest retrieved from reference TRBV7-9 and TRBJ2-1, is DTGVSQNPRHKITKRGQNVTFRCDPISEHNRLYWYRQTLGQGPEFLTYFQNEAQLEKSRLLSDRFSAERPKGSFSTLEIQRTEQGDSAMYLCASSPATREDPFFGPGTRLTVL.

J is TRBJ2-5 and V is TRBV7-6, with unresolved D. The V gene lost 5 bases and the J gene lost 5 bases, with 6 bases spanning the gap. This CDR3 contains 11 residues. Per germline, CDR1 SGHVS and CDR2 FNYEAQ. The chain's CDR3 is CASSESETQYF. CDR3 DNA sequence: TGTGCCAGCAGCGAGAGTGAGACCCAGTACTTC.

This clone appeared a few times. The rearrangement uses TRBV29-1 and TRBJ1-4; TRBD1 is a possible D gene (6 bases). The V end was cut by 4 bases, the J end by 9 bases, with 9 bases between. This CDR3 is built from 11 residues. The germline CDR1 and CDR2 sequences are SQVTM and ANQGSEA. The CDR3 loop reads CSVVDSKKLFF. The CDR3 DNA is TGCAGCGTTGTGGACAGCAAAAAACTGTTTTTT. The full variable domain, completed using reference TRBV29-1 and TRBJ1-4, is SAVISQKPSRDICQRGTSLTIQCQVDSQVTMMFWYRQQPGQSLTLIATANQGSEATYESGFVIDKFPISRPNLTFSTLTVSNMSPEDSSIYLCSVVDSKKLFFGSGTQLSVL.

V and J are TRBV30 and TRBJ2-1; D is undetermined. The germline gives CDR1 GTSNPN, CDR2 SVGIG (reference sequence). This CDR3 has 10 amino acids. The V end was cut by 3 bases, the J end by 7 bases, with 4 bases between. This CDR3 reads CAWRANEQFF. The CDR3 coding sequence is TGTGCCTGGAGAGCTAATGAGCAGTTCTTC.

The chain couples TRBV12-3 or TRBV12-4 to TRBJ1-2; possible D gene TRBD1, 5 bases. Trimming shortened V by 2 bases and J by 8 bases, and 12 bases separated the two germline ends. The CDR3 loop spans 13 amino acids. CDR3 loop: CASSLTGVRGYTF. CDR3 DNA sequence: TGTGCCAGCAGTTTAACGGGGGTGAGGGGCTACACCTTC.

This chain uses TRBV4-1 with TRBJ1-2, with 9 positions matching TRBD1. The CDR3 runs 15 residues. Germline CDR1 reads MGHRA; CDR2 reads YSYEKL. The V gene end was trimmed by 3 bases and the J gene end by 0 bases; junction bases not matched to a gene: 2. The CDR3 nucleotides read TGCGCCAGCAGCCAGGGACAGGGAGCTAACTATGGCTACACCTTC. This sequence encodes CASSQGQGANYGYTF.

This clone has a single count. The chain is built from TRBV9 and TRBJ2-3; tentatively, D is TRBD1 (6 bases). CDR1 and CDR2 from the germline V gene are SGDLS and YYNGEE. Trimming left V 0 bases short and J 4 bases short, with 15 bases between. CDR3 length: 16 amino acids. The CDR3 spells CASSVAAGAAADTQYF. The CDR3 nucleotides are TGTGCCAGCAGCGTAGCGGCAGGGGCCGCAGCAGATACGCAGTATTTT.

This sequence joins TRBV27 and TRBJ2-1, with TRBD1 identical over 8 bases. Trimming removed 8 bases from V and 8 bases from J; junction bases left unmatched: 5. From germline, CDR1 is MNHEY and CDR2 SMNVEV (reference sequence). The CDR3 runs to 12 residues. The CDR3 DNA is TGTGCCAGCGGACAGGGTGTGGATGAGCAGTTCTTC. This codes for CASGQGVDEQFF.

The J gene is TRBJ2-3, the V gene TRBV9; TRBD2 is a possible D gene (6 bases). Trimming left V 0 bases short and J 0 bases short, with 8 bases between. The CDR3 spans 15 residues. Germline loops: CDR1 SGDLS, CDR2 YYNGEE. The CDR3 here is CASSVGSGSTDTQYF. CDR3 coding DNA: TGTGCCAGCAGCGTAGGTAGCGGTAGCACAGATACGCAGTATTTT.

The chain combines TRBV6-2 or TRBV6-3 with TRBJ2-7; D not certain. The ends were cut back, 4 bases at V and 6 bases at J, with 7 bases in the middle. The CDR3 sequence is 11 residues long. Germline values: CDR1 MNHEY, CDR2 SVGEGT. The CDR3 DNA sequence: TGTGCCAGCAGTTCCACTGGCGAGCAGTACTTC. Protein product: CASSSTGEQYF.

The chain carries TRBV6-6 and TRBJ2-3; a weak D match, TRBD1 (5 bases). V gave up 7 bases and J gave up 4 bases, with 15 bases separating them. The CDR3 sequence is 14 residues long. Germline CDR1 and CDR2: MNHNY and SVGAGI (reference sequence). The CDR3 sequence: CASTPGDSSDTQYF. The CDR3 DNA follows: TGTGCCAGCACCCCAGGCGACAGTTCAGATACGCAGTATTTT.

For the CDR3, the DNA is TGTGCCAGCTCTGGGGGGGATGTTAGCACCGGGGAGCTGTTTTTT. It codes for CASSGGDVSTGELFF. The rearrangement joins TRBV28 to TRBJ2-2; TRBD2 agrees at 7 bases. Trimming cost V 8 bases and J 4 bases; bases outside gene matches: 10. Germline values: CDR1 MDHEN, CDR2 SYDVKM. This CDR3 region has 15 residues.

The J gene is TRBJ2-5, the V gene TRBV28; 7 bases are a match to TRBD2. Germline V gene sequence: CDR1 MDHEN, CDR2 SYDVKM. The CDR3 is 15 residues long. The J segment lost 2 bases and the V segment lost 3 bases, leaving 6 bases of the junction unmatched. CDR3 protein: CASSLYRRGQETQYF. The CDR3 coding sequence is TGTGCCAGCAGTTTGTATAGGCGGGGGCAAGAGACCCAGTACTTC.

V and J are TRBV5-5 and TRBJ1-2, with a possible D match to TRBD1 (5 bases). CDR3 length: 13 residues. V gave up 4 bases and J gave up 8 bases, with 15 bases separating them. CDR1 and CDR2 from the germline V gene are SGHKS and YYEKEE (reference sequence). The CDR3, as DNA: TGTGCCAGCAGCACACGGGGGGGTGAAGGCTACACCTTC. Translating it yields CASSTRGGEGYTF.

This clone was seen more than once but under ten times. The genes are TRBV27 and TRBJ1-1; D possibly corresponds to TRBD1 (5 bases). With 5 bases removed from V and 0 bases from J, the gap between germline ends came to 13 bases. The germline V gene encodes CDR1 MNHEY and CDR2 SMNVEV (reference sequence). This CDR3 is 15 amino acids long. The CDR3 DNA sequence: TGTGCCAGCAGTAAAGGGGTTGTTATGAACACTGAAGCTTTCTTT. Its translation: CASSKGVVMNTEAFF.

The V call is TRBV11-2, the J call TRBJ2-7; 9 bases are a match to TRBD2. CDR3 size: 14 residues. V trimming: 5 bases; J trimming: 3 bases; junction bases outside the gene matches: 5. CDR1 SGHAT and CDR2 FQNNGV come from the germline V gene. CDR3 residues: CASSGGLAIYEQYF. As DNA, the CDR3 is TGTGCCAGCAGCGGGGGACTAGCTATCTACGAGCAGTACTTC.

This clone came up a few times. The CDR3 region has the DNA TGTGCCAGCAGCTTAACAGGGGGCTTTGCTGGAAACACCATATATTTT. This sequence encodes CASSLTGGFAGNTIYF. The chain couples TRBV7-6 to TRBJ1-3; 9 bases match TRBD1. The ends lost 2 bases at V and 2 bases at J; junction bases unmatched: 4. Germline CDR1 reads SGHVS; CDR2 reads FNYEAQ. This CDR3 spans 16 amino acids.

CDR3 sequence reads: CASSPGQAYNSPLHF. The CDR3 DNA reads TGTGCCAGCTCACCGGGGCAGGCCTATAATTCACCCCTCCACTTT. This chain connects TRBV18 to TRBJ1-6; perhaps TRBD1 as D (5 bases). Germline CDR1 is KGHSH and CDR2 is LQKENI. This CDR3 has 15 amino acids. V was trimmed by 3 bases and J by 2 bases, leaving 8 bases between them.

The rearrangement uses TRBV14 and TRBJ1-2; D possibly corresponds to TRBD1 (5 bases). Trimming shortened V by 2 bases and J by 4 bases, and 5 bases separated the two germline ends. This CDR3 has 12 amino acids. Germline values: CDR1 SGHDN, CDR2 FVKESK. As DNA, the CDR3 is TGTGCCAGCAGCCAACAGGGCTATGGCTACACCTTC. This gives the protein CASSQQGYGYTF. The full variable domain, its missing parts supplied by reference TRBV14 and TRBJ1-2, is EAGVTQFPSHSVIEKGQTVTLRCDPISGHDNLYWYRRVMGKEIKFLLHFVKESKQDESGMPNNRFLAERTGGTYSTLKVQPAELEDSGVYFCASSQQGYGYTFGSGTRLTVV.

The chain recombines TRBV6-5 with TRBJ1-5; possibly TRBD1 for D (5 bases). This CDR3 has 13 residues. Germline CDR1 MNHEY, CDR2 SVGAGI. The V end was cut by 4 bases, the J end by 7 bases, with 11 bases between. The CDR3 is CASSLEGRQPQHF. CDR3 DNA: TGTGCCAGCAGTTTGGAGGGACGACAGCCCCAGCATTTT.

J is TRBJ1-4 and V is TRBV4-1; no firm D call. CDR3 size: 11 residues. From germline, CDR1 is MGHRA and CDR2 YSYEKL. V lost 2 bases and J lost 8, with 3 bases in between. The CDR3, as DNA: TGCGCCAGCAGCCAACGGGAAAAACTGTTTTTT. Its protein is CASSQREKLFF.

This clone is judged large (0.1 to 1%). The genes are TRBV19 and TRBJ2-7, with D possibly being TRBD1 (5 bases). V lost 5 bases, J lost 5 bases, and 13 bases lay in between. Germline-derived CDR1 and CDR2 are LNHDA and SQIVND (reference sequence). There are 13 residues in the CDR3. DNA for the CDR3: TGTGCCAGTAGTGGGCAGGACAAGGACGAGCAGTACTTC. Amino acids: CASSGQDKDEQYF.

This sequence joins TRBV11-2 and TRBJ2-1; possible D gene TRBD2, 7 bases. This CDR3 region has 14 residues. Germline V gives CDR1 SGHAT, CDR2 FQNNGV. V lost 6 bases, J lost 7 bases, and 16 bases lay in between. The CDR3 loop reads CASSSARGGNEQFF. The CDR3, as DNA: TGTGCCAGCAGTTCTGCTAGGGGGGGAAATGAGCAGTTCTTC.

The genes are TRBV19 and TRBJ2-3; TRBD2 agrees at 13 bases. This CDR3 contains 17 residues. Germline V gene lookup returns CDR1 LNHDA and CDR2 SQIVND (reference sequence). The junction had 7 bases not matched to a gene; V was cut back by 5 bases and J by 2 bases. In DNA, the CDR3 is TGTGCCAGTAGTCCGTTACTAGCGGGAGGGGACACAGATACGCAGTATTTT. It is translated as CASSPLLAGGDTDTQYF.